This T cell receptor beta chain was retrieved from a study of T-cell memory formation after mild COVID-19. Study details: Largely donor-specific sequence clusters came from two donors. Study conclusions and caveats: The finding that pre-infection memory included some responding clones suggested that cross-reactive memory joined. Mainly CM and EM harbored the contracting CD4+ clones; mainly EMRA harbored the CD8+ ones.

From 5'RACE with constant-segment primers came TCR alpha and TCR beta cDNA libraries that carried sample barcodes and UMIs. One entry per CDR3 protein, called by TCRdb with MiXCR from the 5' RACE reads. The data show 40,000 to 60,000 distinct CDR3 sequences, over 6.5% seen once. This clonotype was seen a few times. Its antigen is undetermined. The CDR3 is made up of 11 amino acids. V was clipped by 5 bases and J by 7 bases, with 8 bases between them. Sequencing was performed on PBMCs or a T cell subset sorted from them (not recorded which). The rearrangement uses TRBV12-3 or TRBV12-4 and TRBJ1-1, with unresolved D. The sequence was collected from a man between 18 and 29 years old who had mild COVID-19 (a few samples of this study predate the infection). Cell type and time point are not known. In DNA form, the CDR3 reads TGTGCCAGCAGTACGGGGATTGAAGCTTTCTTT. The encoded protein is CASSTGIEAFF.